The subject of this entry is one T cell receptor beta chain. Assay used: immunoSEQ multiplex PCR; TCRdb lists only in-frame clones, some missing. This repertoire shows tens of thousands of clones, 82% found once; its top ten account for around 12%. This specimen belongs to a study of blood T cell repertoires in COVID-19. V was pared by 3 bases and J by 5 bases, with 7 bases between. Germline loops: CDR1 MDHEN, CDR2 SYDVKM. The CDR3 totals 12 residues. This clonotype was sampled from a human donor in a cohort sampled during active COVID-19. The chain is built from TRBV28 and TRBJ1-1, with D hard to call. Sequencing was done on a sample of peripheral blood. The CDR3 reads CASSLAETEAFF. DNA for the CDR3: TGTGCCAGCAGTTTGGCGGAAACTGAAGCTTTCTTT.